This TCR beta chain originates from a study of technical replicates of blood from several donors. Produced via immunoSEQ multiplex PCR; TCRdb's table is partial and in-frame only. The sample has 67,000 or so clones; 95% to 96% are singletons. The CDR3 is made up of 15 amino acids. V was clipped by 0 bases and J by 6 bases; unmatched bases: 6. Looked up from germline, CDR1 is MNHEY and CDR2 is SVGAGI. This chain links TRBV6-5 with TRBJ2-7; 9 bases are shared with TRBD2. Sequences were obtained from T cells isolated from PBMCs. The source of this sequence is a human donor in good health. The CDR3 DNA reads TGTGCCAGCAGTTACTCTCAAGCGGGAGGAGGCGAGCAGTACTTC. As protein: CASSYSQAGGGEQYF.